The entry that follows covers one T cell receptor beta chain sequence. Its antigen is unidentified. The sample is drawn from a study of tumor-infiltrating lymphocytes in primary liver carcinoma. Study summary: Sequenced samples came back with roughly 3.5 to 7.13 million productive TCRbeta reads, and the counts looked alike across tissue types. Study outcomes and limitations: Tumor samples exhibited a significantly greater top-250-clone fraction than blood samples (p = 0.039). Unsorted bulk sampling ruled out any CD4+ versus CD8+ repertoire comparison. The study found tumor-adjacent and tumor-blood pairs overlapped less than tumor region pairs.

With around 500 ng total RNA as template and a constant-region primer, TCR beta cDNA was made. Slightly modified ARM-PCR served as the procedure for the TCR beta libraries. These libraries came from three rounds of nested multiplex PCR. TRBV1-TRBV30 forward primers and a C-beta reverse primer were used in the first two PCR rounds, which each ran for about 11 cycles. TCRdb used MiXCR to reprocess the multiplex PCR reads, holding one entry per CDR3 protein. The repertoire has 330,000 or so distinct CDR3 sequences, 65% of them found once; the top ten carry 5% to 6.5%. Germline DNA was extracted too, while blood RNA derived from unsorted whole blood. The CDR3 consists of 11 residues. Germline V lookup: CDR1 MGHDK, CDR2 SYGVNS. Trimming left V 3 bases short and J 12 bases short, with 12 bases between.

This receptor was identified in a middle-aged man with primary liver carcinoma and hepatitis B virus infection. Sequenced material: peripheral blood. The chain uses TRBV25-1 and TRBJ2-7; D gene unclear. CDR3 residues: CASSETKNLYF. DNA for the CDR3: TGTGCCAGCAGTGAGACAAAAAATCTGTACTTC.